The T cell receptor (beta chain) under discussion was sequenced for a study of T cell clonotyping in hematopoietic cell transplantation (dated by TCRdb to the early 2020s). For the study in its entirety: Recipient samples taken before transplant were collected after cytoreduction. In the study, over a hundred blood samples were gathered from some 32 consecutive transplant recipients and their related donors. Recruitment of patients was conducted between late 2015 and January 2017, and follow-up was continued until late 2020 or death.

This clone was counted only a few times. What antigen it recognizes has not been identified. No base qualities exist here, and no much larger clone lies one base off it. With the immunoSEQ assay, which is a bias-controlled multiplex PCR relying on V- and J-specific primers, TCR beta CDR3 regions were amplified from genomic DNA. A proprietary barcode and Illumina adapter sequences were added to the CDR3 amplicons in a second PCR step. An Illumina MiSeq instrument was used to sequence the CDR3 libraries. From the authors' description of their analysis: Export and quality control were handled in immunoSEQ Analyzer 3.0, while downstream analyses relied on R Bioconductor and Immunarch. Only productive rearrangements in the normalized downsampled data set went into calculating the repertoire metrics. Pathologically expanded clonotypes were defined as those larger than 5 templates in the normalized cohort. The Inverse Simpson Index was used to measure repertoire diversity. The non-normalized data set was used for CMV-specificity analyses so that all clonotypes could be captured. Entries here come from immuneACCESS through TCRdb and include only in-frame sequences with V and J called. Some clones fail to appear in such tables; in the studies checked, an unresolved V gene covers under half of the shortfall, and the cause of the remainder is unknown. V and J calls and clone size come straight from that table; D and trimming were deduced from the DNA. The table for this sample lists 25,000 to 30,000 clones; around 84% of them were counted only once. The ten largest clonotypes hold 24% of the sample.

Findings and caveats that apply to the study as a whole: Donor and pretransplant recipient Inverse Simpson Index values predicted broader posttransplant TCR repertoire diversity. The sample size was limited, and CD4 and CD8 repertoire contributions could not be separated because cells were not sorted. Only a small fraction of recipient repertoires overlapped donor repertoires, with over 95% appearing de novo at the given depth. A decrease in recipient TCR diversity was observed after transplant, and a progressive increase in pathologically expanded clonotypes was seen from day 30 to day 180.

Spanning cysteine to phenylalanine, the CDR3 consists of 15 amino acids. CDR3 DNA only is kept here, 45 bases in frame from base 1. After removal of 2 bases from V and 5 bases from J, the junction retains 11 bases not matched to a gene. The germline V gene gives CDR1 as SQVTM and CDR2 as ANQGSEA. Sample time point, as interpreted from the label and publication: recipient sample about 28 days before transplant, after cytoreduction. Blood from recipients was drawn roughly 28 days before transplant, then again at days 30, 100 and 180 after transplant. Nuclei Lysis Solution was used to extract genomic DNA from fresh or cryopreserved unfractionated peripheral blood mononuclear cells.

The V and J segments used are TRBV29-1 and TRBJ1-2; the junction holds 7 bases that match TRBD1. This TCR derives from a woman aged 55-69 years with acute myeloid leukemia. Some clones in this sample may be carry-over from other donors' samples. This sample comprised peripheral blood mononuclear cells, obtained before stem cell transplant. The nucleotides are TGCAGCGTTGAAATACAGGGGTCTTCTATATATGGCTACACCTTC. This is translated as CSVEIQGSSIYGYTF.